Listed here are 24 T cell receptor beta chains from one sample, sequenced in a study of CD8 T cells in ankylosing spondylitis. TCRdb independently ran MiXCR on the 5' RACE reads; one entry per CDR3 protein. The table includes 250,000 to 300,000 distinct CDR3 sequences, around 20% detected once. Material for sequencing was blood, either unsorted or a sorted T cell fraction (not recorded which). The source of these receptors is a male donor with ankylosing spondylitis or in good health (not recorded which).

This sequence joins TRBV5-1 and TRBJ2-3, with no clear D. The CDR3 runs to 15 residues. The ends were cut back, 4 bases at V and 1 base at J, with 13 bases in the middle. In germline, CDR1 is SGHRS, CDR2 YFSETQ. CDR3 loop: CASSPNTMGTDTQYF. The CDR3 bases are TGCGCCAGCAGCCCCAATACGATGGGCACAGATACGCAGTATTTT.

In its sample, this clonotype was seen a few times. The V call is TRBV12-3 or TRBV12-4, the J call TRBJ1-5; unclear D gene. The CDR3 sequence is 12 residues long. Between the trimmed V and J ends, which lost 3 bases and 7 bases, there was a span of 7 bases. CDR3 nucleotide sequence: TGTGCCAGCAGTTTCAACACGCAGCCCCAGCATTTT. It translates to CASSFNTQPQHF.

This clonotype was counted ten times or more. The chain links TRBV5-1 to TRBJ1-1; D is uncertain. In germline, CDR1 is SGHRS, CDR2 YFSETQ. The V gene lost 0 bases and the J gene lost 5 bases, with 8 bases spanning the gap. The CDR3 sequence is 13 residues long. The CDR3 coding sequence is TGCGCCAGCAGCTTGGCCATCGGGACTGAAGCTTTCTTT. It yields the protein CASSLAIGTEAFF.

This clonotype was observed a few times. The genes are TRBV9 and TRBJ2-2; D is uncertain. The CDR3 covers 17 residues. From germline, CDR1 is SGDLS and CDR2 YYNGEE. The V end was cut by 1 base, the J end by 1 base, with 14 bases between. CDR3 DNA sequence: TGTGCCAGCAGCGTACCGGCAGAGCCCGGGAACACCGGGGAGCTGTTTTTT. Its translation is CASSVPAEPGNTGELFF.

CDR3: CASSSGVLAGRADTQYF. In DNA form, the CDR3 reads TGCGCCAGCAGCTCGGGCGTACTAGCGGGGAGGGCAGATACGCAGTATTTT. V usage is TRBV5-1 and J usage is TRBJ2-3; 10 nucleotides line up with TRBD2. The CDR3 length is 17 residues. V trimming: 3 bases; J trimming: 4 bases; junction bases outside the gene matches: 11. CDR1 and CDR2 from the germline V gene are SGHRS and YFSETQ.

The chain has TRBV20-1 and TRBJ1-1, with a weak D call TRBD1 (5 bases). V lost 3 bases, J lost 3 bases, and 17 bases lay in between. CDR1 DFQATT and CDR2 SNEGSKA come from the germline V gene (reference sequence). This CDR3 contains 15 residues. CDR3 sequence: CSASVAGWYDTEAFF. CDR3 DNA sequence: TGCAGTGCTAGTGTGGCAGGGTGGTATGACACTGAAGCTTTCTTT.

The chain employs TRBV6-6 and TRBJ2-1, with TRBD2 matching over 8 bases. Losses at the gene ends were 8 bases for V and 7 bases for J; bases not matched to a gene: 7. CDR1 and CDR2 (germline): MNHNY, SVGAGI (reference sequence). CDR3 length: 13 amino acids. The CDR3, as DNA: TGTGCCAGCCTCCTAGCGGGCGGGAATGAGCAGTTCTTC. It yields the protein CASLLAGGNEQFF.

The table lists this clonotype with many counts. This chain uses TRBV27 with TRBJ2-3, with a tentative D call TRBD1 (5 bases). The V gene's germline CDR1 is MNHEY and CDR2 SMNVEV (reference sequence). The CDR3 runs 16 residues. Deletions cut 5 bases from V and 1 base from J, with 16 bases between. For the CDR3, the DNA is TGTGCCAGCAGTCCCCCCCCAGCCAGGGGCACAGATACGCAGTATTTT. Its protein product is CASSPPPARGTDTQYF.

The chain combines TRBV9 with TRBJ2-5; 12 nucleotides match TRBD2. After removal of 4 bases from V and 2 bases from J, the junction contained 3 bases not matched to a gene. Germline V gives CDR1 SGDLS, CDR2 YYNGEE. The CDR3 totals 15 residues. The CDR3 nucleotides are TGTGCCAGCAGCCTAGCGGGGGGGCAACAAGAGACCCAGTACTTC. It specifies CASSLAGGQQETQYF.

Only a few counts were recorded for this clonotype. The V and J genes are TRBV28 and TRBJ2-3, with TRBD2 identical over 10 bases. This CDR3 comprises 18 residues. V lost 4 bases and J lost 0; bases outside the gene matches: 10. Germline assignment: CDR1 MDHEN and CDR2 SYDVKM. The CDR3: CASSSNHLLAGSTDTQYF. CDR3 sequence (DNA): TGTGCCAGCAGTTCGAACCACCTACTAGCGGGAAGCACAGATACGCAGTATTTT.

The chain combines TRBV12-3 or TRBV12-4 with TRBJ2-1; a weak D match, TRBD1 (5 bases). CDR3 length: 11 amino acids. The V and J ends lost 7 bases and 8 bases respectively, with 9 bases between them. The CDR3 DNA is TGTGCCAGCATAGGGGTGGATGAGCAGTTCTTC. As protein: CASIGVDEQFF.

There are many counts of this clonotype. The chain is built from TRBV24-1 and TRBJ2-5; D gene uncertain. Trimming removed 5 bases from V and 4 bases from J, with 13 bases in between. The CDR3 totals 14 residues. CDR1 and CDR2 (germline): KGHDR, SFDVKD. The chain's CDR3 is CATSAKTFGETQYF. The DNA for the CDR3 is TGTGCCACCAGTGCGAAGACTTTTGGAGAGACCCAGTACTTC.

The gene calls are TRBV7-3 and TRBJ2-2; D may correspond to TRBD1 or TRBD2 (5 bases each). The CDR3 is 14 residues long. V lost 5 bases to trimming and J lost 6 bases, with 13 bases between them. Germline CDR1 is SGHTA and CDR2 is FQGTGA. This CDR3 reads CASSLGRSPGELFF. Here the CDR3 DNA reads TGTGCCAGCAGCCTGGGACGGTCCCCCGGGGAGCTGTTTTTT.

This sequence joins TRBV28 and TRBJ2-5, with D maybe TRBD1 (5 bases). Trimming left V 4 bases short and J 5 bases short, with 14 bases between. CDR1 is MDHEN, CDR2 SYDVKM, per germline. CDR3 size: 14 residues. CDR3 in amino acids: CASSSVRVVETQYF. DNA for the CDR3: TGTGCCAGCAGTTCCGTCAGGGTGGTTGAGACCCAGTACTTC. The variable domain in full, completed from reference TRBV28 and TRBJ2-5, reads DVKVTQSSRYLVKRTGEKVFLECVQDMDHENMFWYRQDPGLGLRLIYFSYDVKMKEKGDIPEGYSVSREKKERFSLILESASTNQTSMYLCASSSVRVVETQYFGPGTRLLVL.

This clonotype was recorded at least ten times. The chain has TRBV20-1 and TRBJ2-3; D unclear. CDR3 size: 13 residues. V lost 1 base to trimming and J lost 2 bases, with 7 bases between them. Germline V gives CDR1 DFQATT, CDR2 SNEGSKA (reference sequence). Here the CDR3 reads CSARVLPTDTQYF. The DNA for the CDR3 is TGCAGTGCTAGAGTTCTTCCCACAGATACGCAGTATTTT.

This clonotype showed up many times. The chain combines TRBV12-3 or TRBV12-4 with TRBJ2-2; unclear D gene. The CDR3 is made up of 15 amino acids. Trimming pared 3 bases from V and 0 bases from J, leaving 8 bases between. The CDR3 region has the DNA TGTGCCAGCAGTTTGACCGGAACGAACACCGGGGAGCTGTTTTTT. Translated, it gives CASSLTGTNTGELFF.

The rearrangement uses TRBV28 and TRBJ1-3; a weak D match, TRBD1 (6 bases). This CDR3 has 16 amino acids. Per the germline V gene, CDR1 is MDHEN and CDR2 is SYDVKM. Trimming pared 5 bases from V and 0 bases from J, leaving 14 bases between. The CDR3 loop is CASSDYRVPSGNTIYF. The CDR3 bases are TGTGCCAGCAGTGACTACAGGGTTCCCTCTGGAAACACCATATATTTT.

This clonotype has ten or more counts. The V and J genes are TRBV10-3 and TRBJ1-1, with 7 bases fitting TRBD1. The CDR3 is made up of 15 amino acids. V lost 6 bases to trimming and J lost 1 base; unmatched junction nucleotides: 8. Germline lookup yields CDR1 ENHRY and CDR2 SYGVKD. CDR3 sequence reads: CAIRAETGTNTEAFF. For the CDR3, the DNA is TGTGCCATCAGGGCAGAGACAGGGACGAACACTGAAGCTTTCTTT.

This clonotype was seen many times. The V and J genes are TRBV4-2 and TRBJ1-1; D is undetermined. Germline CDR1 is LGHNA and CDR2 is YNFKEQ. The CDR3 runs to 13 residues. V was pared by 0 bases and J by 1 base, with 3 bases between. CDR3 residues: CASSQDGNTEAFF. DNA for the CDR3: TGTGCCAGCAGCCAAGATGGGAACACTGAAGCTTTCTTT.

V is TRBV20-1 and J is TRBJ2-1; D is unresolved. The germline V gene encodes CDR1 DFQATT and CDR2 SNEGSKA (reference sequence). V lost 2 bases to trimming and J lost 6 bases, with 8 bases between them. This CDR3 has 12 residues. The CDR3 nucleotides read TGCAGTGCTAGAAACCCCCTCAATGAGCAGTTCTTC. It encodes CSARNPLNEQFF.

V gene TRBV5-1 combines with J gene TRBJ1-2, with 9 bases aligning to TRBD1. CDR3 length: 15 amino acids. Germline V gives CDR1 SGHRS, CDR2 YFSETQ. The V segment lost 0 bases and the J segment 2 bases; nucleotides outside the gene matches: 2. The CDR3: CASSLGTGANYGYTF. Written as DNA, the CDR3 is TGCGCCAGCAGCTTGGGGACAGGGGCAAACTATGGCTACACCTTC. Full variable domain (outside the CDR3, taken from reference TRBV5-1 and TRBJ1-2): KAGVTQTPRYLIKTRGQQVTLSCSPISGHRSVSWYQQTPGQGLQFLFEYFSETQRNKGNFPGRFSGRQFSNSRSEMNVSTLELGDSALYLCASSLGTGANYGYTFGSGTRLTVV.

The J gene is TRBJ2-4, the V gene TRBV12-3 or TRBV12-4; D possibly corresponds to TRBD2 (6 bases). The CDR3 length is 16 residues. V lost 3 bases and J lost 8, with 20 bases in between. The CDR3, as DNA: TGTGCCAGCAGTTTTTGGTCCAAACCCTCGGGGGACATTCAGTACTTC. Translating it yields CASSFWSKPSGDIQYF.

This clonotype was recorded a few times. The chain has TRBV12-3 or TRBV12-4 and TRBJ2-1, with a tentative D call TRBD1 (5 bases). With 5 bases removed from V and 7 bases from J, the gap between germline ends came to 15 bases. The CDR3 contains 14 residues. The CDR3 sequence: CASSPQGVVNEQFF. CDR3 coding DNA: TGTGCCAGCAGTCCCCAGGGCGTGGTGAATGAGCAGTTCTTC.

This clonotype was seen ten or more times. The chain joins TRBV12-3 or TRBV12-4 to TRBJ2-3, with D possibly being TRBD1 (5 bases). V was trimmed by 6 bases and J by 7 bases, leaving 11 bases between them. CDR3 length equals 12 residues. The CDR3 DNA reads TGTGCCAGCAGCCAAAGACAGCATACGCAGTATTTT. It specifies CASSQRQHTQYF.